Given below is one T cell receptor (beta chain) in context. This sample stems from a study of blood T cell repertoires in COVID-19. Looking at the study overall: The analysed material was cDNA or gDNA that came from T cells, B-cell-depleted T cells, or PBMCs.

In the original workflow: From reference gene primer amplification, estimates of nucleated cell counts were derived. Assay used: immunoSEQ multiplex PCR; TCRdb lists only in-frame clones, some missing. The V and J calls and clone size are taken from that table; D and trimming were inferred from the DNA. The sample includes approximately 120,000 clones, roughly 74% of them seen just once. Sequenced sample: peripheral blood. The TCR sequence derives from an elderly man with COVID-19, enrolled during active disease.

The CDR3, as DNA: TGTGCCAGCAGCCCCGGGACAGGGGGCTTCTACGAGCAGTACTTC. Amino acids: CASSPGTGGFYEQYF. The chain uses TRBV11-2 and TRBJ2-7, with 12 bases fitting TRBD1. The CDR3 extends over 15 amino acids. Germline CDR1 is SGHAT and CDR2 is FQNNGV. V shed 5 bases, J shed 3 bases, and the junction held 5 bases outside the gene matches.